This TCR beta chain was sequenced during a study of PD-1 blockade in classical Hodgkin lymphoma. Time point denoted: cycle 4 day 1 (C4D1), after less than seven weeks of nivolumab. Exposure to brentuximab vedotin varied, and each patient had relapsed following autologous stem cell transplantation. Progressive disease, partial response or complete response was each patient's best response. In the case of this clone: Antigen unknown.

Using immunoSEQ multiplex PCR, the repertoire was profiled, and TCRdb retains in-frame clones only, with some absent. The data show some 50,000 clones, around 74% seen once. Study-wide points: Complete responders showed a baseline diversity that resembled the diversity of newly diagnosed patients. Healthy donors reportedly exceeded newly diagnosed patients in baseline TCR diversity.

The clonotype was recovered from a human donor with classical Hodgkin lymphoma. The material was peripheral blood mononuclear cells (PBMCs), obtained before the fourth cycle of nivolumab.

CDR3 in DNA: TGCAGCGTTGAATTACGGGGGAAAGCTGAAGCTTTCTTT. Protein product: CSVELRGKAEAFF. The chain is built from TRBV29-1 and TRBJ1-1; D is possibly TRBD1 (5 bases). CDR3 length equals 13 residues. Deletions cut 2 bases from V and 6 bases from J, with 13 bases between. CDR1 is SQVTM, CDR2 ANQGSEA, per germline.